Listed below are T cell receptor beta chains from one sample, sequenced in a study of blood T cell repertoires in COVID-19. The assay was immunoSEQ multiplex PCR, and TCRdb's table has in-frame clones only and misses some. The sample contains 25,000 to 35,000 clones, 70% to 85% of which appear only once. Material: peripheral blood. Receptors were obtained from a human donor in a cohort sampled during active COVID-19. The conserved cysteine and the conserved F or W are not part of the CDR3 here.

V gene	J gene	CDR3 protein
TRBV19	TRBJ1-4	ASSIGVSKGEKLF
TRBV14	TRBJ2-2	ASSYGTPNTGELF
TRBV19	TRBJ1-4	ASSRTGGLEKLF
TRBV5-6	TRBJ2-7	ASSLVGDSYEQY
TRBV5-1	TRBJ2-2	ASSLVLAGDRELF
TRBV9	TRBJ2-3	ASSVAGTSTDTQY
TRBV18	TRBJ2-7	ASSPVAGVYEQY
TRBV5-1	TRBJ1-1	ASSRGQGGTEAF
TRBV7-6	TRBJ2-3	ASSLVSSLSTDTQY
TRBV18	TRBJ2-7	ASSPYGGLSSGGYEQY
TRBV28	TRBJ2-7	ASSLPGQGASYEQY
TRBV15	TRBJ2-7	ATSRDTVRSSYEQY
TRBV28	TRBJ1-2	ASRGFVGQGLNYGYT
TRBV25-1	TRBJ2-2	ASSRDTGELF
TRBV25-1	TRBJ1-4	ASRPGQGAWEKLF
TRBV4-2	TRBJ1-5	ASSQDEKGGQPQH
TRBV19	TRBJ2-7	ASSIYGGGSYEQY
TRBV29-1	TRBJ2-7	SVDLGPGGNEQY
TRBV11-3	TRBJ2-1	ASSLEGHLSSYNEQF
TRBV4-1	TRBJ1-1	ASSQDNTVDTEAF
TRBV5-6	TRBJ2-7	ASSSRDRVSYEQY
TRBV6-2/TRBV6-3	TRBJ2-2	ASSSIRDSNTGELF
TRBV11-2	TRBJ2-7	ASRKGSIYEQY
TRBV2	TRBJ1-4	ASSVGGWEKLF
TRBV19	TRBJ2-3	ASSPRQGMMDTQY
TRBV15	TRBJ2-3	ATSRGPSGGLTDTQY
TRBV18	TRBJ2-7	ASSPRRGADEQY
TRBV4-1	TRBJ1-2	ASSQVLAWQGDLTNYGYT
TRBV6-6	TRBJ2-7	ASSGAGMHEQY
TRBV7-6	TRBJ1-6	ASSQTSGYYNSPLH
TRBV7-2	TRBJ2-5	ASSLVADPQETQY
TRBV7-2	TRBJ2-5	ASSSGWLAAQETQY
TRBV7-9	TRBJ2-5	ASSLERAETQY
TRBV6-5	TRBJ2-1	ASSYSSSGDEQF
TRBV5-1	TRBJ2-1	ASRGQGARSEQF
TRBV5-1	TRBJ1-1	ASSPVANTEAF
TRBV4-3	TRBJ2-7	ASSRSSYEQY
TRBV14	TRBJ1-6	ASSWTGSPLH
TRBV27	TRBJ2-2	ASRKGAPTGELF
TRBV7-7	TRBJ2-7	ASSNGQGAYEQY